The rows below give T cell receptor beta chains drawn from one sample of a study of blood T cell repertoires in COVID-19. Profiled with immunoSEQ multiplex PCR; TCRdb holds only in-frame clones, not every one. The data contain about 210,000 clones, around nine tenths of them singletons. Sequencing was performed on peripheral blood. Receptor source: a man aged 18-30 years with active or convalescent COVID-19. The CDR3 runs from the conserved cysteine through the conserved F or W. Fields, in order: CDR3 DNA, CDR3 protein, clone size, V gene, D gene, J gene. The D gene is left open where the match is weak. A row's size may be missing; if present it is once, few, many or a size class.

cdr3_nt: TGTGCCAGCAGCTTAGATCTAGCTGGGTACGAGCAGTACTTC; cdr3_aa: CASSLDLAGYEQYF; clone_size: NA; v_call: TRBV11-2; d_call: NA; j_call: TRBJ2-7
cdr3_nt: TGTGCCAGCAGCTGGGCTTCGAACACCGGGGAGCTGTTTTTT; cdr3_aa: CASSWASNTGELFF; clone_size: NA; v_call: TRBV9; d_call: NA; j_call: TRBJ2-2
cdr3_nt: TGCGCCAGCAGCTTGGGGTCCGGGACTAGGGTGGGGAATGAGCAGTTCTTC; cdr3_aa: CASSLGSGTRVGNEQFF; clone_size: NA; v_call: TRBV5-1; d_call: TRBD2; j_call: TRBJ2-1
cdr3_nt: TGTGCCAGCAGTTACGTGGAGGGAGATGGCTACACCTTC; cdr3_aa: CASSYVEGDGYTF; clone_size: NA; v_call: TRBV6-5; d_call: NA; j_call: TRBJ1-2
cdr3_nt: TGTGCCATCAGTGAACAGGGAAAGGATGGCTACACCTTC; cdr3_aa: CAISEQGKDGYTF; clone_size: NA; v_call: TRBV10-3; d_call: NA; j_call: TRBJ1-2
cdr3_nt: TGTGCCTGGCTGACAGATAATTCACCCCTCCACTTT; cdr3_aa: CAWLTDNSPLHF; clone_size: NA; v_call: TRBV30; d_call: NA; j_call: TRBJ1-6
cdr3_nt: TGTGCCAGCAGCCCTTCCAGGGGGACTGGGGCCAACGTCCTGACTTTC; cdr3_aa: CASSPSRGTGANVLTF; clone_size: NA; v_call: TRBV9; d_call: TRBD1; j_call: TRBJ2-6
cdr3_nt: TGTGCCAGCAGTCCTAACCTAGCGAGCGACGAGCAGTACTTC; cdr3_aa: CASSPNLASDEQYF; clone_size: NA; v_call: TRBV7-9; d_call: NA; j_call: TRBJ2-7
cdr3_nt: TGTGCCATCAGTGAGGGGGGGGCGTTGACTCAGCCCCAGCATTTT; cdr3_aa: CAISEGGALTQPQHF; clone_size: NA; v_call: TRBV10-3; d_call: NA; j_call: TRBJ1-5
cdr3_nt: TGTGCCAGTAGTCCGCAGACTAGCGGGAGTACCCACGAGCAGTACTTC; cdr3_aa: CASSPQTSGSTHEQYF; clone_size: few; v_call: TRBV19; d_call: TRBD2; j_call: TRBJ2-7
cdr3_nt: TGTGCCAGTACTCTTTCAGGACAGGGGGGAAACACCATATATTTT; cdr3_aa: CASTLSGQGGNTIYF; clone_size: NA; v_call: TRBV19; d_call: TRBD1; j_call: TRBJ1-3
cdr3_nt: TGTGCCAGCAGTTACTTCCCAGGGGAATCCTACGAGCAGTACTTC; cdr3_aa: CASSYFPGESYEQYF; clone_size: NA; v_call: TRBV6-5; d_call: NA; j_call: TRBJ2-7
cdr3_nt: TGTGCCAGCAGCTTAGAGTCGGGTAGCGGATACAATGAGCAGTTCTTC; cdr3_aa: CASSLESGSGYNEQFF; clone_size: NA; v_call: TRBV7-8; d_call: NA; j_call: TRBJ2-1